These T cell receptor beta chains were read from a single sample in a study of cytomegalovirus exposure and HLA in healthy donors. Repertoires were generated with immunoSEQ multiplex PCR, while TCRdb's copy carries only in-frame clones and drops some. The data contain approximately 200,000 clones, about 79% of them singletons. What was sequenced was PBMCs. These receptors all stem from a woman under 40 in good health and CMV-seropositive. The CDR3 runs from the conserved cysteine through the conserved F or W. The order of the fields is J gene, V gene, D gene, clone size, CDR3 protein, CDR3 DNA. The D gene is left open where the match is weak. Clone sizes are given selectively: once, few, many, or a class where the clone is expanded.

TRBJ2-3,TRBV11-2,-,-,CASSLVPPTTDDSTDTQYF,TGTGCCAGCAGCTTAGTCCCACCTACGACAGACGATAGCACAGATACGCAGTATTTT
TRBJ1-1,TRBV4-2,TRBD1,-,CASSLQLQGNTEAFF,TGTGCCAGCAGCCTGCAGCTACAGGGGAATACTGAAGCTTTCTTT
TRBJ2-5,TRBV28,TRBD1,-,CASSSILTGARETQYF,TGTGCCAGCAGTTCCATTCTCACAGGGGCCCGAGAGACCCAGTACTTC
TRBJ2-7,TRBV9,TRBD2,-,CASSVAASGSYEQYF,TGTGCCAGCAGCGTAGCGGCTAGCGGCTCCTACGAGCAGTACTTC
TRBJ2-7,TRBV2,-,-,CASKVMQGSSYEQYF,TGTGCCAGCAAGGTTATGCAGGGCAGCTCCTACGAGCAGTACTTC
TRBJ1-4,TRBV4-1,TRBD1,-,CASSAPNRGTNEKLFF,TGCGCCAGCAGCGCTCCAAACAGGGGAACTAATGAAAAACTGTTTTTT
TRBJ2-3,TRBV6-1,TRBD2,many,CASMREGPDTQYF,TGTGCCAGCATGCGGGAGGGCCCGGATACGCAGTATTTT
TRBJ1-5,TRBV15,-,-,CATSRVPWDKEQSNQPQHF,TGTGCCACCAGCAGAGTCCCATGGGACAAGGAACAGAGCAATCAGCCCCAGCATTTT
TRBJ2-1,TRBV5-1,TRBD2,-,CASSYRAGVQDNEQFF,TGCGCCAGCAGCTACCGAGCGGGAGTGCAGGACAATGAGCAGTTCTTC
TRBJ1-5,TRBV6-5,-,-,CASRVRRGNQPQHF,TGTGCCAGCAGAGTACGTCGGGGAAATCAGCCCCAGCATTTT
TRBJ2-5,TRBV2,TRBD1,-,CASSLGQGGETQYF,TGTGCCAGCAGTCTCGGACAGGGGGGAGAGACCCAGTACTTC
TRBJ2-5,TRBV11-2,TRBD2,once,CASSLVGGSETQYF,TGTGCCAGCAGCTTAGTGGGCGGGAGCGAGACCCAGTACTTC
TRBJ2-5,TRBV30,-,-,CAWSVRGSGLQETQYF,TGTGCCTGGAGTGTACGGGGTAGCGGTTTACAAGAGACCCAGTACTTC
TRBJ2-1,TRBV5-1,TRBD2,-,CASTAGNGASSYNEQFF,TGCGCCTCGACAGCGGGAAACGGGGCCAGCTCCTACAATGAGCAGTTCTTC
TRBJ2-1,TRBV15,TRBD2,-,CATSRASGRAGTYNEQFF,TGTGCCACCAGCAGAGCTAGCGGGAGGGCCGGGACCTACAATGAGCAGTTCTTC
TRBJ2-7,TRBV28,-,-,CASSLFGRREQYF,TGTGCCAGCAGTTTATTCGGGAGACGGGAGCAGTACTTC
TRBJ2-2,TRBV5-4,TRBD1,-,CASSFDRDYTGELFF,TGTGCCAGCAGCTTTGACAGGGATTATACCGGGGAGCTGTTTTTT
TRBJ2-1,TRBV6-5,TRBD2,-,CASSYTGGVGEQFF,TGTGCCAGCAGTTATACCGGGGGGGTTGGTGAGCAGTTCTTC
TRBJ2-7,TRBV2,-,-,CASRPRTIQGPYYEQYF,TGTGCCAGCAGACCCCGAACAATACAGGGACCCTACTACGAGCAGTACTTC
TRBJ2-5,TRBV29-1,-,-,CSVSPSEGGETQYF,TGCAGCGTCTCCCCTAGCGAGGGAGGAGAGACCCAGTACTTC
TRBJ2-5,TRBV5-6,-,-,CASSLVWRAPGETQYF,TGTGCCAGCAGCTTGGTTTGGCGGGCCCCCGGGGAGACCCAGTACTTC
TRBJ1-2,TRBV5-8,TRBD1,-,CASRQTGGFYGYTF,TGTGCCAGCCGCCAGACAGGGGGCTTTTACGGCTACACCTTC
TRBJ1-4,TRBV29-1,-,-,CSAAGVGSATNEKLFF,TGCAGCGCCGCCGGGGTGGGTTCTGCAACTAATGAAAAACTGTTTTTT
TRBJ1-1,TRBV19,-,-,CASSKGQGITNTEAFF,TGTGCCAGTAGTAAGGGCCAGGGTATTACCAATACTGAAGCTTTCTTT
TRBJ2-7,TRBV4-1,TRBD2,few,CASSHNIAGAYEQYF,TGCGCCAGCAGCCACAACATAGCGGGGGCCTACGAGCAGTACTTC
TRBJ2-2,TRBV2,TRBD2,-,CASRREGRTGELFF,TGTGCCAGCCGCCGGGAGGGAAGGACCGGGGAGCTGTTTTTT
TRBJ2-1,TRBV7-9,-,-,CASSLQTRTNEQFF,TGTGCCAGCAGCTTACAAACTAGGACCAATGAGCAGTTCTTC
TRBJ1-1,TRBV5-1,TRBD1,-,CASSREGANTEAFF,TGCGCCAGCAGCCGCGAGGGGGCGAACACTGAAGCTTTCTTT
TRBJ2-1,TRBV29-1,TRBD2,-,CSVATGTSGSNEQFF,TGCAGCGTTGCAACCGGGACTAGCGGGAGCAATGAGCAGTTCTTC
TRBJ1-1,TRBV5-4,-,few,CASSLMGAPNTEAFF,TGTGCCAGCAGCTTGATGGGGGCACCCAACACTGAAGCTTTCTTT
TRBJ1-2,TRBV15,-,-,CATSRDPSGGYTF,TGTGCCACCAGCAGAGATCCCTCGGGAGGCTACACCTTC
TRBJ1-1,TRBV4-1,TRBD1,-,CASSQDPGTGIGWDTEAFF,TGCGCCAGCAGCCAAGATCCCGGGACAGGGATCGGTTGGGACACTGAAGCTTTCTTT
TRBJ1-5,TRBV18,-,-,CASSLTTGEDYQHF,TGTGCCAGCTCATTAACGACAGGCGAGGATTACCAGCATTTT
TRBJ1-4,TRBV4-2,-,-,CASSQVGGTAAEKLFF,TGTGCCAGCAGCCAAGTTGGAGGGACCGCTGCAGAAAAACTGTTTTTT
TRBJ1-4,TRBV7-6,-,-,CASSLVSSEKLFF,TGTGCCAGCAGCTTAGTTTCTAGTGAAAAACTGTTTTTT
TRBJ2-7,TRBV28,-,-,CASSLVPLAPREQYF,TGTGCCAGCAGTTTAGTCCCACTAGCTCCTAGGGAGCAGTACTTC
TRBJ2-7,TRBV2,TRBD2,-,CASRTGLAIGEQYF,TGTGCCAGCAGGACGGGACTAGCGATAGGCGAGCAGTACTTC
TRBJ2-1,TRBV4-2,TRBD2,-,CASSQSSGSYNEQFF,TGTGCCAGCAGCCAATCTAGCGGAAGCTACAATGAGCAGTTCTTC
TRBJ1-2,TRBV30,-,-,CAWRSSGGHGYTF,TGTGCCTGGAGATCCTCCGGGGGGCATGGCTACACCTTC
TRBJ1-5,TRBV6-1,-,-,CASSELQTGSPPQHF,TGTGCCAGCAGTGAACTCCAGACAGGATCCCCGCCCCAGCATTTT
TRBJ2-1,TRBV6-5,-,-,CASSWTGTREQFF,TGTGCCAGCAGTTGGACTGGGACAAGGGAGCAGTTCTTC
TRBJ1-2,TRBV6-1,-,-,CASSEEEGVGNYGYTF,TGTGCCAGCAGTGAAGAGGAGGGAGTAGGTAACTATGGCTACACCTTC
TRBJ2-6,TRBV9,-,-,CASSVRERPSSGANVLTF,TGTGCCAGCAGCGTTAGGGAGAGACCGAGCTCTGGGGCCAACGTCCTGACTTTC
TRBJ2-1,TRBV4-1,TRBD2,-,CASSQPRSSGRYNEQFF,TGCGCCAGCAGCCAACCCCGTTCTAGCGGGAGGTACAATGAGCAGTTCTTC
TRBJ2-1,TRBV9,TRBD2,-,CASSAGLAGYNEQFF,TGTGCCAGCAGCGCCGGACTAGCGGGTTACAATGAGCAGTTCTTC
TRBJ2-7,TRBV30,-,few,CAWSVISSYEQYF,TGTGCCTGGAGTGTGATCAGCTCCTACGAGCAGTACTTC